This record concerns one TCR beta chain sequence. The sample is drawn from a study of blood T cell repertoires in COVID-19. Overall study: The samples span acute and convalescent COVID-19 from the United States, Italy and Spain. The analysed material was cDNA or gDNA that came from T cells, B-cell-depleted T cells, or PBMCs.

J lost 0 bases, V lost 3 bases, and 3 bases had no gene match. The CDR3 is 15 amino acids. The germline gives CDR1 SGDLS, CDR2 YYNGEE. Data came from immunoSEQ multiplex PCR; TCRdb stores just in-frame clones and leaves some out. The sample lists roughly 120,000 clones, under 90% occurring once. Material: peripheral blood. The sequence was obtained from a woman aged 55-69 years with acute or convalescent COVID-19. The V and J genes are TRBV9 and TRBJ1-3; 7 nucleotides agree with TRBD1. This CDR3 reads CASSAGQISGNTIYF. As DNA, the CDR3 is TGTGCCAGCAGCGCGGGACAGATCTCTGGAAACACCATATATTTT.